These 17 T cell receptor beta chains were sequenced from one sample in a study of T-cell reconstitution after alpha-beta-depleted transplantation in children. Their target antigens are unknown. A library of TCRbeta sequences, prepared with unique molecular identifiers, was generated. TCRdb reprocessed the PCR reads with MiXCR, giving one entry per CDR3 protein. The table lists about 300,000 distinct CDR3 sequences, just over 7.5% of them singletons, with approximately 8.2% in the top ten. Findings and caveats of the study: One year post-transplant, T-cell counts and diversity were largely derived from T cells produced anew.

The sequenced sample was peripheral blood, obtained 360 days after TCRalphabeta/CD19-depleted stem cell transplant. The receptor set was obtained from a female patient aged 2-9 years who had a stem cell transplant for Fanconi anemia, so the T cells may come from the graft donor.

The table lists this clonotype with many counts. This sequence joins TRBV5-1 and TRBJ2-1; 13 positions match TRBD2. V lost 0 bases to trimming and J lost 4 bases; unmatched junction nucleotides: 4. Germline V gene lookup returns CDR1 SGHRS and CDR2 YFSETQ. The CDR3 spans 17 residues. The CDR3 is CASSLGWTSGRYNEQFF. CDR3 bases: TGCGCCAGCAGCTTGGGTTGGACTAGCGGGAGATACAATGAGCAGTTCTTC.

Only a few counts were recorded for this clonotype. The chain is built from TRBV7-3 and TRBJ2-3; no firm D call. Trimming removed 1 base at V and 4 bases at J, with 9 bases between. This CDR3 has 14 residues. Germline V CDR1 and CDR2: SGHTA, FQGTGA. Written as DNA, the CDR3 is TGTGCCAGCAGCTTAATTCCGTCCCCAGATACGCAGTATTTT. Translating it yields CASSLIPSPDTQYF.

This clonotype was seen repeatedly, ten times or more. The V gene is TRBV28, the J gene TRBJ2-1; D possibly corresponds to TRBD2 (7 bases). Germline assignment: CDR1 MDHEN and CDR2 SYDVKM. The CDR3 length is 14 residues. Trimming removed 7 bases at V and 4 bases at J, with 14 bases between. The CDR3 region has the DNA TGTGCCAGCATTTGGGGGGGCCCGTACAATGAGCAGTTCTTC. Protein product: CASIWGGPYNEQFF.

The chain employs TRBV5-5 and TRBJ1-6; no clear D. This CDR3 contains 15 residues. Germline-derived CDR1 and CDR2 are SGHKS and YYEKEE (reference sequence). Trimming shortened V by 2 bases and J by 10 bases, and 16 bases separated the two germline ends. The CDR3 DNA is TGTGCCAGCAGCTTAGTGGACGCCCTTAGATCACCCCTCCACTTT. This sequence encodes CASSLVDALRSPLHF. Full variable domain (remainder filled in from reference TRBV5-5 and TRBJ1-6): DAGVTQSPTHLIKTRGQQVTLRCSPISGHKSVSWYQQVLGQGPQFIFQYYEKEERGRGNFPDRFSARQFPNYSSELNVNALLLGDSALYLCASSLVDALRSPLHFGNGTRLTVT.

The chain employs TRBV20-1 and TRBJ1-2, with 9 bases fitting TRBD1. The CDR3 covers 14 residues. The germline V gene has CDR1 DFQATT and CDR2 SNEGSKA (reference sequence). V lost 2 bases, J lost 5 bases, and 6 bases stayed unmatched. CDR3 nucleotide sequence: TGCAGTGCTAGATCGACAGGGGGAGAATATGGCTACACCTTC. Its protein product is CSARSTGGEYGYTF.

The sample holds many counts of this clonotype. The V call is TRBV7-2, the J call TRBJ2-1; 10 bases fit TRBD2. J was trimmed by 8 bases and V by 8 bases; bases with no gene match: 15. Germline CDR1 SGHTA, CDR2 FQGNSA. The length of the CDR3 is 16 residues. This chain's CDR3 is CASYPWGASGGDEQFF. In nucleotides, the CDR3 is TGTGCCAGCTATCCCTGGGGGGCTAGCGGGGGAGATGAGCAGTTCTTC.

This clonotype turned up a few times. Here the CDR3 DNA reads TGCGCCAGCAGCCAAGAAGGGACTAACGGGTACAATGAGCAGTTCTTC. It yields the protein CASSQEGTNGYNEQFF. This chain joins TRBV4-1 and TRBJ2-1; 7 nucleotides line up with TRBD2. Germline V gives CDR1 MGHRA, CDR2 YSYEKL. The CDR3 has 16 residues. The ends lost 0 bases at V and 4 bases at J; junction bases unmatched: 6.

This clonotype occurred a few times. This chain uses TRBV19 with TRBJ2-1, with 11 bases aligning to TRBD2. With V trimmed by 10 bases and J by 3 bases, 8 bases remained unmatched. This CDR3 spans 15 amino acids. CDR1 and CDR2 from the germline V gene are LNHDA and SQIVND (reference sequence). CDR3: CATSSGGSDYNEQFF. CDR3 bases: TGTGCCACCTCTAGCGGGGGGTCGGACTACAATGAGCAGTTCTTC.

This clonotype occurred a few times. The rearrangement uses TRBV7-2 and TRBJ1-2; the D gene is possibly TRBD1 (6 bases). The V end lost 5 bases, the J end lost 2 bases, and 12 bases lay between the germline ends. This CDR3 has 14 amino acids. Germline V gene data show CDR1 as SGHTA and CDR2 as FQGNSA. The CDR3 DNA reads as TGTGCCAGCAGCCTCGACAGGAGAAACTATGGCTACACCTTC. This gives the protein CASSLDRRNYGYTF.

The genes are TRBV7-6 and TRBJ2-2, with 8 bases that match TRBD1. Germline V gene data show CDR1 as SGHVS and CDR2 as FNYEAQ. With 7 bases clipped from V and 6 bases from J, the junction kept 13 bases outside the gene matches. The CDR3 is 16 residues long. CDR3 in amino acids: CASTLQGATPPGELFF. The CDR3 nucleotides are TGTGCCAGCACCCTCCAGGGGGCTACTCCTCCCGGGGAGCTGTTTTTT.

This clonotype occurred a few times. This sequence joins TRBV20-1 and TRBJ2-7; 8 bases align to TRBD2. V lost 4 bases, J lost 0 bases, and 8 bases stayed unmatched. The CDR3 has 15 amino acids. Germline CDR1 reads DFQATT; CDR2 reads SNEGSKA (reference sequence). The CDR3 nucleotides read TGCAGTGCTACCCAGCGGGGGAAACTCTCCTACGAGCAGTACTTC. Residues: CSATQRGKLSYEQYF.

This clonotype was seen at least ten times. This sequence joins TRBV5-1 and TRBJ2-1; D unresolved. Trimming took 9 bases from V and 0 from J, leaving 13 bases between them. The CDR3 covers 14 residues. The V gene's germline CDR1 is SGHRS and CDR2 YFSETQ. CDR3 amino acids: CATRWKSSYNEQFF. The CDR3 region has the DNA TGCGCCACCAGGTGGAAAAGCTCCTACAATGAGCAGTTCTTC.

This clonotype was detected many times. The CDR3 loop is CASSSRGGYTF. CDR3 nucleotide sequence: TGTGCCAGCAGTTCCAGGGGCGGCTACACCTTC. This chain joins TRBV12-3 or TRBV12-4 and TRBJ1-2, with D tentatively TRBD1 (6 bases). The CDR3 covers 11 residues. V shed 4 bases and J shed 8 bases, with 8 bases lying between them.

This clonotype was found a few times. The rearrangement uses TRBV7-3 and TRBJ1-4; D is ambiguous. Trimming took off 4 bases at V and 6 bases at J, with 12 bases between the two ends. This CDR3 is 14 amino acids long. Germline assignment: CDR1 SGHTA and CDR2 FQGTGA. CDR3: CASSYRVYHEKLFF. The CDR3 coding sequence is TGTGCCAGCAGCTACCGGGTATACCATGAAAAACTGTTTTTT.

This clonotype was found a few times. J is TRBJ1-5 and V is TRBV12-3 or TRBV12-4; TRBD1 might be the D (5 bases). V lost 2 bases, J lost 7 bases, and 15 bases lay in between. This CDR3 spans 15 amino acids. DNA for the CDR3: TGTGCCAGCAGTTTATTTAACAGGCTAGACCAGCCCCAGCATTTT. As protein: CASSLFNRLDQPQHF.

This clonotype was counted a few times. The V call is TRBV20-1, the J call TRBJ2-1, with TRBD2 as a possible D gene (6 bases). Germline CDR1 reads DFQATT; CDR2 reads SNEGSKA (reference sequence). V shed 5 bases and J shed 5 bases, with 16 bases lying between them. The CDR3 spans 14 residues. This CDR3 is CSAGASGPHNEQFF. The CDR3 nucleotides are TGCAGTGCTGGAGCCAGCGGGCCGCACAATGAGCAGTTCTTC.

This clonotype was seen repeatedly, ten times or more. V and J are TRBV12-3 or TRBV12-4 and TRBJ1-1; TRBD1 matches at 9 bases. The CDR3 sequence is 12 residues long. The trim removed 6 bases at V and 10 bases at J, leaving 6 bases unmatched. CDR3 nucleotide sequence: TGTGCCAGCAGCGACAGGGGGACCCGAGCTTTCTTT. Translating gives CASSDRGTRAFF.